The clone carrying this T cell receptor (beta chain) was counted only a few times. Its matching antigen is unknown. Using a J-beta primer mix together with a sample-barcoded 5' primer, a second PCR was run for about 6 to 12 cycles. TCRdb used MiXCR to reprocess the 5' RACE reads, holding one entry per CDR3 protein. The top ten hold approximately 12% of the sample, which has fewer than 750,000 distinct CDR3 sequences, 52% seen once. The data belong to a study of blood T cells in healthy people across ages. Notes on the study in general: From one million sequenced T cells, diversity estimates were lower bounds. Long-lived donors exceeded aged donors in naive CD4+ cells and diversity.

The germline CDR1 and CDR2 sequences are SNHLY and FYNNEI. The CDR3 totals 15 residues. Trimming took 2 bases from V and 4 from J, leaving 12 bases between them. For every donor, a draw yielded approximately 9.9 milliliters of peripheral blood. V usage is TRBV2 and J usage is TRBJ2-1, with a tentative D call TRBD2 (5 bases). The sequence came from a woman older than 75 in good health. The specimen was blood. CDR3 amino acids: CASSERRAFYNEQFF. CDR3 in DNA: TGTGCCAGCAGTGAAAGGCGGGCCTTTTACAATGAGCAGTTCTTC. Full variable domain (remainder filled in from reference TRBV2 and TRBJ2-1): EPEVTQTPSHQVTQMGQEVILRCVPISNHLYFYWYRQILGQKVEFLVSFYNNEISEKSEIFDDQFSVERPDGSNFTLKIRSTKLEDSAMYFCASSERRAFYNEQFFGPGTRLTVL.